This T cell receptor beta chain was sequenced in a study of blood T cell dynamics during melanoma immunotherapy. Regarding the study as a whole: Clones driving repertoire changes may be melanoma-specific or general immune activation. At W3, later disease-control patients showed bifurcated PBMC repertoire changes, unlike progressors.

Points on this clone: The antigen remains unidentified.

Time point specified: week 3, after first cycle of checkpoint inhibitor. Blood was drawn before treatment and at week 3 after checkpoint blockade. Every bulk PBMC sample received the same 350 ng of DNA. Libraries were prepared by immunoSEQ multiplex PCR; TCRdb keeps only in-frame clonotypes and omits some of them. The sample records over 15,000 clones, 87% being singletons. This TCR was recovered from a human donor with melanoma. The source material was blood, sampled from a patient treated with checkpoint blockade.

The CDR3 DNA follows: TGCGCCAGCAGCTTGAAGGGGGGCACCTACAATGAGCAGTTCTTC. Protein sequence: CASSLKGGTYNEQFF. The chain employs TRBV5-1 and TRBJ2-1; D possibly matches TRBD1 or TRBD2 (6 bases each). Germline CDR1 SGHRS, CDR2 YFSETQ. Trimming took off 1 base at V and 2 bases at J, with 10 bases between the two ends. This CDR3 has 15 amino acids.